This T cell receptor beta chain was documented in a study of blood T cell repertoires in COVID-19. This CDR3 comprises 13 residues. V gave up 10 bases and J gave up 1 base; unmatched junction bases: 3. Per the germline V gene, CDR1 is SGHVS and CDR2 is FNYEAQ. Assay used: immunoSEQ multiplex PCR; TCRdb lists only in-frame clones, some missing. The table has 140,000 or so clones, 75% to 85% seen once. The receptor was derived from a woman in her sixties or seventies with COVID-19, enrolled during active disease. The sample comprised peripheral blood. V and J are TRBV7-6 and TRBJ2-3; TRBD2 agrees at 9 bases. The CDR3 nucleotides are TGTGCCACCCGACTAGCGGGCACAGATACGCAGTATTTT. It translates to CATRLAGTDTQYF.